A single T cell receptor beta chain is shown here with its context. Its antigen is not known. Other DNA variants within this sample encode the same CDR3. The source of the sample is a study of OX40 agonist ivuxolimab in advanced cancers. Study details: Patients' therapy was ivuxolimab, an antibody that acts as an agonist of OX40 (CD134). Patients got intravenous ivuxolimab at 0.01 to 10 mg/kg every 2 weeks. At roughly 80% male, the cohort had a mean age of about 55 years, ranging from roughly 20 to 80. Whole-study results and caveats: Clonal expansion was seen in CD4+ and CD8+ blood T cells by week 6 at 0.1 to 3.0 mg/kg.

Profiled with immunoSEQ multiplex PCR; TCRdb holds only in-frame clones, not every one. Of just over 45,000 clones listed, around 94% are singletons. Germline assignment: CDR1 SEHNR and CDR2 FQNEAQ (reference sequence). The CDR3 spans 13 residues. The V gene lost 3 bases and the J gene lost 4 bases, with 9 bases spanning the gap. Sample: CD4+ or CD8+ T cells sorted from blood, taken in a trial of the OX40 agonist ivuxolimab. The chain employs TRBV7-9 and TRBJ1-1; D is possibly TRBD1 (5 bases). The clonotype originates from an adult with an advanced solid tumor such as melanoma, head and neck, liver or kidney cancer. This CDR3 reads CASSLGGGTEAFF. CDR3 in DNA: TGTGCCAGCAGCTTGGGGGGAGGCACTGAAGCTTTCTTT.